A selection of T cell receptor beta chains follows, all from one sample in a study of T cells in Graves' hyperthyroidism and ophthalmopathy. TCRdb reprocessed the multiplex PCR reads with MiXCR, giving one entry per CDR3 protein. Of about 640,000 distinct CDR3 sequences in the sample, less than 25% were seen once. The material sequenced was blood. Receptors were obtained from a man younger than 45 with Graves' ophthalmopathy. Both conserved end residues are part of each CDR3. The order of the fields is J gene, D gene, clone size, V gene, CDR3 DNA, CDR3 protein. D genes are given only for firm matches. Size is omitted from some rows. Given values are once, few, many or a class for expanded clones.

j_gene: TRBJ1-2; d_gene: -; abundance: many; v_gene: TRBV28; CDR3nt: TGTGCCAGCAGTCCCCCGACATATGGCTACACCTTC; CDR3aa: CASSPPTYGYTF
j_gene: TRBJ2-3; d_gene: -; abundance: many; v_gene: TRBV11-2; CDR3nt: TGTGCCAGCAGCTTAGTGGGCAGCGGAGCCACAGATACGCAGTATTTT; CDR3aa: CASSLVGSGATDTQYF
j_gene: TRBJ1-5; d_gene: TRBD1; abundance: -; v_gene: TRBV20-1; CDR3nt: TGCAGTGCTAGTTTCCGCAACAGGGGGCTCAGCAATCAGCCCCAGCATTTT; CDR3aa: CSASFRNRGLSNQPQHF
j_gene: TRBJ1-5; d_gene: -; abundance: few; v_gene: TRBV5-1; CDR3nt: TGCGCCAGCAACCCGTCTAGTTATAGCAATCAGCCCCAGCATTTT; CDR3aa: CASNPSSYSNQPQHF
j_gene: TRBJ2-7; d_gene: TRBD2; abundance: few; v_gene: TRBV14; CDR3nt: TGTGCCAGCAGCCCCGGGACTAGCGGGACTAGAGGGAACTACGAGCAGTACTTC; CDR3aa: CASSPGTSGTRGNYEQYF
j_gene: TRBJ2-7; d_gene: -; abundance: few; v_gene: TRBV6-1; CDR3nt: TGTGCCAGCAGTGGTTTCTACGAGCAGTACTTC; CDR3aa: CASSGFYEQYF
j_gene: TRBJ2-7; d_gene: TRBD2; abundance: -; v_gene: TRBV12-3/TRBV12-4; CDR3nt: TGTGCCACCGGACTAGCTAGAGAGCAGTACTTC; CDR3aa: CATGLAREQYF
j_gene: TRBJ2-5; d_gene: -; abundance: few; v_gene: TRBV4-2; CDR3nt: TGTGCCAGCGCCGCCGGGACCCAGGGGGGGGAGACCCAGTACTTC; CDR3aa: CASAAGTQGGETQYF
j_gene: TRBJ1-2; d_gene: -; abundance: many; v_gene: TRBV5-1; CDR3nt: TGCGCCAGCAGCTTAAGAACGGACAGCCCGTCCTATGGCTACACCTTC; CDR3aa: CASSLRTDSPSYGYTF
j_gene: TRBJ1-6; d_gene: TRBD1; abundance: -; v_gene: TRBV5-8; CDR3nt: TGTGCCAGCAGCCCACAGGGGGCCTCCTATAATTCACCCCTCCACTTT; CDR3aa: CASSPQGASYNSPLHF
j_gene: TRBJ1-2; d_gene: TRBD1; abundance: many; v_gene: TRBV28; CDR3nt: TGTGCCAGCAGTGGGGCGCCGGGACAGGGCGTCTATGGCTACACCTTC; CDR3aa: CASSGAPGQGVYGYTF
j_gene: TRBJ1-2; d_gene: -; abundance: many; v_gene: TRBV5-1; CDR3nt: TGCGCCAGCAGAGGTGCTAACTATGGCTACACCTTC; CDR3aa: CASRGANYGYTF
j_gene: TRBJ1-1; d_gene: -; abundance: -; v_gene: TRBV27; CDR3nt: TGTGCCAGCAGGGTTTCGTTGAACACTGAAGCTTTCTTT; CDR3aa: CASRVSLNTEAFF
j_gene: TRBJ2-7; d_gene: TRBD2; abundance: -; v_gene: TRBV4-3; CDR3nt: TGCGCCAGCAGCCAAGTAACTAGCGGGATTTACGAGCAGTACTTC; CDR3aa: CASSQVTSGIYEQYF
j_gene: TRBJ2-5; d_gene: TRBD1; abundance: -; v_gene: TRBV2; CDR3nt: TGTGCCAGCAGCGGGGAGACAGGGGGGCAAGAGACCCAGTACTTC; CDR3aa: CASSGETGGQETQYF
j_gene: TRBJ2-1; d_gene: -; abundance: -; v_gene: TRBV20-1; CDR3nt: TGCAGTGCTAGAGACAGGGGGGTCCCCTCCAATGAGCAGTTCTTC; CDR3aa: CSARDRGVPSNEQFF
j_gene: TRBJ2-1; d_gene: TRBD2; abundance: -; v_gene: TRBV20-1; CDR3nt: TGCAGTGCTAGATGGGCGGGAGCAACCTACAATGAGCAGTTCTTC; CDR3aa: CSARWAGATYNEQFF
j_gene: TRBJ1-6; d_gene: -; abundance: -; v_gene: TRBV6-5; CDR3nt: TGTGCCAGCAGTTACTCGGGCCCCACGCGGAATTCACCCCTCCACTTT; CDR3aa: CASSYSGPTRNSPLHF